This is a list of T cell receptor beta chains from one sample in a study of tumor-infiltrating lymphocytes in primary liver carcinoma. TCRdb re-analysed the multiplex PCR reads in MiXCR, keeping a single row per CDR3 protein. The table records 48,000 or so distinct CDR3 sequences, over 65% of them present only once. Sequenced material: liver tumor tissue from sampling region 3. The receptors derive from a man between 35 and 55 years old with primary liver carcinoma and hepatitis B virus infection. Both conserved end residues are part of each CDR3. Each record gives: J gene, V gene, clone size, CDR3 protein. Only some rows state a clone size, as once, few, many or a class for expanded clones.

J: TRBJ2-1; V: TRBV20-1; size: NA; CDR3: CSARGTVEQFF
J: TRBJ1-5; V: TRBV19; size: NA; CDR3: CASTPYRGQPQHF
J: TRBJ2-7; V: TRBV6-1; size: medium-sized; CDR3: CASSDRGSSYEQYF
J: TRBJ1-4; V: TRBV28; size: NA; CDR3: CANSFPTGVNEKLFF
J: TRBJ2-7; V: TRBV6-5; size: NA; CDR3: CASSHLGLAGGLYEQYF
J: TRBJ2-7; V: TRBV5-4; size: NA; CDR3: CASSWGRGVTYEQYF
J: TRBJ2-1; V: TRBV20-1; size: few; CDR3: CSALLPLGHNEQFF
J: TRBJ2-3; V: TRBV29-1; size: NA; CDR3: CSVFGLAGRPSTDTQYF
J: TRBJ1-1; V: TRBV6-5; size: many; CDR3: CASSYAGDGAGVAFF
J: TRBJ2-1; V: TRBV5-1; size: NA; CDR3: CANSLGAYNEQFF
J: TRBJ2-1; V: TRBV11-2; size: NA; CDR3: CASSLVRSERFF
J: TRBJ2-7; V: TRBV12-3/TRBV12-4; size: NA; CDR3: CVSSLHGEGIEQYF
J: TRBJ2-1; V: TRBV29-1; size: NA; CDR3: CSGLPGQGVHEHFF
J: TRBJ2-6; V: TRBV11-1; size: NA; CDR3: CASSHRGSCVNSVANVLIF
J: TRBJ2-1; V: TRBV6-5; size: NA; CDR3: CASSTLSNYNEQFF
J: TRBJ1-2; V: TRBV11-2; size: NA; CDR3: CANSPADREYGYIF
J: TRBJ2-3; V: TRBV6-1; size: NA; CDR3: CTSSDRQEAIDTQCF
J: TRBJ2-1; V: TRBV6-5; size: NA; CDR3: CTSSPLDPPDNEQSF
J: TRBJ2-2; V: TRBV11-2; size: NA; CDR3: CASSLMALAGTGELFF
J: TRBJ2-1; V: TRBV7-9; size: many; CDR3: CASSLAPGTSGSSSYDEQFF
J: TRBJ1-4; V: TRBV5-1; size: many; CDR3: CASSLGQGREKLFF
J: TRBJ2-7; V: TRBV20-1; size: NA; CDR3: CSAVAGGSYVQYF
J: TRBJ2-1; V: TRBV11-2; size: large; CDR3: CASSSAAGGNEQFF
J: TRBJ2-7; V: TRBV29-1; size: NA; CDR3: CGVGLDRGYEQYF
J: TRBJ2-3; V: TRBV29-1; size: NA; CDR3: CSVDETSTNTQYF
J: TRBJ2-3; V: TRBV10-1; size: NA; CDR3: CASSETVITVTQYF
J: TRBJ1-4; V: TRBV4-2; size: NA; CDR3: CASPLTEKGEKQFF
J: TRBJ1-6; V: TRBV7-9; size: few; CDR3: CASSLATQGIGNSPLHF
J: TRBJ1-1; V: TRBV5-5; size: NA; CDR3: CASSLLGAGNTEAFF
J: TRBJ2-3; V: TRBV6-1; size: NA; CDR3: CPSSTIDRGTDTQYF
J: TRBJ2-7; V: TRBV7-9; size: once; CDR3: CASSLGGRQDYERYF
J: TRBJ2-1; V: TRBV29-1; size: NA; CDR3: CSVEWDMIRSYNEQIF
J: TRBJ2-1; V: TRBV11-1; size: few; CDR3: CASSLGLAGDVDNEQFF
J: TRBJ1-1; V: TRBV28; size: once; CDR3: CASHSRGLNIEASF
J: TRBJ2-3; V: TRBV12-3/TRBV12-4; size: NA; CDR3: CAGILNSGGTDTQYF
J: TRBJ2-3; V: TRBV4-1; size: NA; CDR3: CASNQAGADTQYF